A single sample is the source of the 15 T cell receptor beta chains below, sequenced in a study of T cells of healthy individuals. In TCRdb, the 5' RACE reads were re-called with MiXCR into one record per CDR3 protein. The repertoire has 40,000 to 65,000 distinct CDR3 sequences, roughly 14% of them found once; the top ten carry about 16%. The origin of the receptors is a human donor in good health.

This clonotype showed up just once. The V call is TRBV20-1, the J call TRBJ2-1; 7 nucleotides line up with TRBD1. The junction had 15 bases not matched to a gene; V was cut back by 6 bases and J by 7 bases. The CDR3 runs to 15 residues. Looked up from germline, CDR1 is DFQATT and CDR2 is SNEGSKA (reference sequence). For the CDR3, the DNA is TGCAGTGCGACCTCCTCACGGGACAGCTTAAATGAGCAGTTCTTC. Amino acid sequence: CSATSSRDSLNEQFF.

This clonotype was detected a few times. This sequence joins TRBV3-1 and TRBJ2-7, with TRBD2 matching over 9 bases. V lost 6 bases and J lost 1; bases outside the gene matches: 13. Germline assignment: CDR1 LGHDT and CDR2 YNNKEL (reference sequence). The CDR3 covers 17 residues. The CDR3 loop reads CASSPFGDSGSSYEQYF. In DNA, the CDR3 is TGTGCCAGCAGTCCCTTTGGAGATAGCGGGAGTTCCTACGAGCAGTACTTC.

This clonotype was counted between two and nine times. In DNA, the CDR3 is TGTGCCACCAGTGATTTCGAGCCAGGGACCGGGACAGATACGCAGTATTTT. Translation gives CATSDFEPGTGTDTQYF. V and J are TRBV24-1 and TRBJ2-3; D possibly uses TRBD1 or TRBD2 (5 bases each). V was clipped by 1 base and J by 3 bases, with 16 bases between them. This CDR3 has 17 amino acids. The V gene's germline CDR1 is KGHDR and CDR2 SFDVKD.

Note on this clonotype: This may stem from a read error, because a much larger clone lies one nucleotide away. This chain links TRBV12-3 or TRBV12-4 with TRBJ1-6, with TRBD1 matching over 11 bases. The CDR3 contains 16 residues. Germline trimming cut 10 bases from V and 6 bases from J; bases unmatched to any gene: 11. The CDR3 DNA is TGTGCCACCCAGCCGGCCGGGACAGGGGGTAATTCACCCCTCCACTTT. Translating gives CATQPAGTGGNSPLHF.

This clonotype showed up many times. The CDR3 loop is CASSWPRTGGNEQFF. CDR3 DNA: TGCGCCAGCAGCTGGCCCCGGACAGGGGGCAATGAGCAGTTCTTC. The chain links TRBV4-1 to TRBJ2-1, with 10 bases matching TRBD1. From germline, CDR1 is MGHRA and CDR2 YSYEKL. This CDR3 comprises 15 residues. V trimming: 5 bases; J trimming: 6 bases; junction bases outside the gene matches: 7.

At least ten counts were recorded for this clonotype. This chain joins TRBV7-9 and TRBJ1-1; 7 nucleotides align to TRBD1. The CDR3 is 14 residues long. The junction had 4 bases not matched to a gene; V was cut back by 2 bases and J by 4 bases. Germline-derived CDR1 and CDR2 are SEHNR and FQNEAQ (reference sequence). The CDR3 loop is CASSLSGGGTEAFF. CDR3 nucleotides: TGTGCCAGCAGCTTATCAGGGGGGGGCACTGAAGCTTTCTTT.

In this sample, this clonotype turned up many times. The chain is built from TRBV7-9 and TRBJ1-6; the D gene is possibly TRBD1 (5 bases). The CDR3 contains 13 residues. In germline, CDR1 is SEHNR, CDR2 FQNEAQ (reference sequence). V lost 2 bases and J lost 7, with 6 bases in between. The CDR3 protein is CASSLPGNSPLHF. For the CDR3, the DNA is TGTGCCAGCAGCTTACCAGGGAATTCACCCCTCCACTTT.

The chain is built from TRBV20-1 and TRBJ2-5; TRBD1 is a possible D gene (6 bases). Trimming left V 5 bases short and J 5 bases short, with 15 bases between. Germline CDR1 reads DFQATT; CDR2 reads SNEGSKA (reference sequence). This CDR3 has 13 amino acids. This CDR3 is CSALTGPSETQYF. The CDR3 DNA sequence: TGCAGTGCTCTAACAGGGCCTTCGGAGACCCAGTACTTC.

The table lists this clonotype with a few counts. This sequence joins TRBV5-1 and TRBJ2-5; 8 nucleotides match TRBD2. After removal of 2 bases from V and 5 bases from J, the junction contained 2 bases not matched to a gene. CDR3 length: 13 residues. In germline, CDR1 is SGHRS, CDR2 YFSETQ. CDR3 loop: CASSFTSGETQYF. The CDR3 nucleotides read TGCGCCAGCAGCTTTACTAGCGGCGAGACCCAGTACTTC.

Only one count was recorded for this clonotype. The CDR3 loop reads CASSAGGANTGELFF. The CDR3 coding sequence is TGTGCCAGCAGTGCAGGGGGCGCGAACACCGGGGAGCTGTTTTTT. J is TRBJ2-2 and V is TRBV6-1, with TRBD1 matching 8 bases. V shed 4 bases and J 0 bases; nucleotides not matched to a gene: 1. CDR3 length equals 15 residues. Germline CDR1 is MNHNS and CDR2 is SASEGT.

This clonotype has a count of ten or more. The rearrangement joins TRBV7-2 to TRBJ2-2; D unclear. V was pared by 3 bases and J by 4 bases, with 9 bases between. The CDR3 spans 14 residues. CDR1 is SGHTA and CDR2 is FQGNSA in the germline V gene. The CDR3 is CASSLGSSTGELFF. The DNA of the CDR3 is TGTGCCAGCAGCTTGGGATCTAGCACCGGGGAGCTGTTTTTT.

This clonotype has at least ten counts. The V and J genes are TRBV20-1 and TRBJ2-5; the D gene is possibly TRBD2 (5 bases). The CDR3 spans 13 residues. The V end was cut by 8 bases, the J end by 5 bases, with 18 bases between. Germline V lookup: CDR1 DFQATT, CDR2 SNEGSKA (reference sequence). The chain's CDR3 is CSLLPPGEETQYF. The CDR3 DNA reads as TGCAGTCTTTTGCCCCCCGGGGAGGAGACCCAGTACTTC.

This clonotype has just a few counts. The rearrangement uses TRBV5-1 and TRBJ1-1, with D uncertain. The CDR3 contains 12 residues. Per the germline V gene, CDR1 is SGHRS and CDR2 is YFSETQ. The germline V and J ends were trimmed by 7 bases and 4 bases, with 11 bases remaining between them. The CDR3 DNA reads as TGCGCCAGCGCAAGCGGCCCCACTGAAGCTTTCTTT. It is translated as CASASGPTEAFF. The complete variable domain, with remaining parts taken from reference TRBV5-1 and TRBJ1-1, reads KAGVTQTPRYLIKTRGQQVTLSCSPISGHRSVSWYQQTPGQGLQFLFEYFSETQRNKGNFPGRFSGRQFSNSRSEMNVSTLELGDSALYLCASASGPTEAFFGQGTRLTVV.

V is TRBV13 and J is TRBJ2-1; TRBD2 matches 13 bases. The V gene's germline CDR1 is PRHDT and CDR2 FYEKMQ (reference sequence). This CDR3 comprises 20 residues. The ends lost 4 bases at V and 0 bases at J; junction bases unmatched: 12. CDR3 amino acids: CASSSPFGLAGASSYNEQFF. For the CDR3, the DNA is TGTGCCAGCAGCTCCCCCTTCGGACTAGCGGGGGCTAGCTCCTACAATGAGCAGTTCTTC.

In its sample, this clonotype was seen a few times. This chain connects TRBV9 to TRBJ2-3; TRBD1 matches 8 bases. V lost 3 bases and J lost 6; bases outside the gene matches: 12. CDR1 and CDR2 from the germline V gene are SGDLS and YYNGEE. The CDR3 has 16 residues. CDR3 sequence reads: CASSADFGQGVDTQYF. The DNA for the CDR3 is TGTGCCAGCAGCGCCGACTTTGGACAGGGAGTGGATACGCAGTATTTT.